This T cell receptor (beta chain) was profiled in a study of identical twins. Overall study findings and caveats: Carriage of fewer insertions was seen in abundant cord blood beta clonotypes, whereas memory repertoires showed none.

Addition of a universal primer site occurred through template switching, and cDNA carried unique molecular identifiers. TCRdb called the 5' RACE reads again in MiXCR, with one record for every CDR3 protein. The sample carries 400,000 to 500,000 distinct CDR3 sequences, roughly an eighth recorded once. The CDR3 is made up of 17 amino acids. The V gene's germline CDR1 is SQVTM and CDR2 ANQGSEA. Trimming cost V 3 bases and J 4 bases, with 22 bases left between them. In its sample, this clonotype was seen a few times. What it binds is not known. The sample also formed part of further work on yellow fever vaccine responses in identical twins.

V and J are TRBV29-1 and TRBJ2-1, with D maybe TRBD1 (7 bases). The sequence was obtained from a young woman in good health. Sequencing was done on a sample of CD4+ T cells sorted from blood. CDR3 nucleotide sequence: TGCAGCGTTGAGGGAGTATCAGGGGGGCTACTTTACAATGAGCAGTTCTTC. This codes for CSVEGVSGGLLYNEQFF.